Detailed here is one T cell receptor (beta chain). This clonotype occurred many times. What this receptor recognizes is not known. Base-call qualities are not available, and no considerably larger clone is one nucleotide away. Patients with uncontrolled infections, other autoimmune diseases, pregnancy or lactation were excluded. Clinical symptoms, serum thyroxine and TRAb, thyroid ultrasound, and orbital computed tomography formed the basis for the diagnoses. Total RNA was extracted with Trizol reagent, and quality was checked on an Agilent 2100 Bioanalyzer. Its CDR3 holds 16 amino acids, cysteine through phenylalanine. Only the CDR3 portion is preserved as DNA: 48 bases, with reading frame beginning at the first base. Trimming takes 2 bases off V and 3 bases off J; junction bases not matched to a gene: 8. CDR1 and CDR2 were assigned from the germline V gene as SGHTA and FQGNSA. The TCR beta CDR3 regions were amplified from RNA transcripts. A first-round RT-PCR of the TCR CDR3 used the HTBI primer set with the Qiagen OneStep RT-PCR kit. Libraries were constructed in a second round of multiplex PCR, after which size selection and purification were carried out. The libraries were sequenced on an Illumina HiSeq2000 using paired-end 100 bp reads. In the source study's methods: SOAPnuke was used to process the raw data, with reads discarded if the reads contained adapters or uncalled bases, had a mean Phred below 15, or lacked an exact constant-primer or identifier match. COPE v1.2.5 was used to merge the high-quality paired reads, and each unique nucleotide sequence was defined as a clonotype. MiTCR v1.1 was used to align the clonotypes against IMGT TRBV, TRBD and TRBJ reference segments. Analysis was restricted to V-J combinations with a frequency above 0.0001, which covered about 99% of repertoires. The TCS score was defined as F50 (clonal expansion) divided by E x V (chaos), with BLOSUM62-based TCRdist calculated between CDR3 peptides within each V-J. Welch's t-statistics and random forest reduced several hundred V-J features to some 14, which were used in a naive Bayes classifier (R e1071). The Morisita-Horn index was used to measure how similar the thyroid and blood repertoires were. TCRdb redid the processing of the public reads, applying fastp at Q25 and MiXCR, and retained in-frame beta chains. Every distinct CDR3 protein forms one entry, paired with its most common genes and DNA. For this entry, the V and J calls and clone size follow TCRdb and not the study's own pipeline. This sample comprises hundreds of thousands of distinct CDR3 sequences, about 45% of them detected only once. 6.5% to 9% of the sample is taken by the ten largest.

The sample comes from a study of T cells in Graves' hyperthyroidism and ophthalmopathy (dated by TCRdb to about 2019). Turning to the overall study: To identify TCR V-J signatures that set the groups apart, the researchers used a discovery cohort of 100 or so patients, made up of 40 to 45 with Graves' ophthalmopathy and 57 with stable Graves' hyperthyroidism. Following sampling, methimazole starting at 30 mg daily was given to hyperthyroidism patients, and high-dose intravenous methylprednisolone was given to ophthalmopathy patients. Prospective prediction of ophthalmopathy was tested in an independent validation cohort of 18 to 20 hyperthyroidism patients and 15 to 17 patients who later progressed to ophthalmopathy. The 90 to 100 discovery patients were randomly divided into training and test sets at a 7:3 ratio. According to the paper, TCR Vbeta CDR3 sequencing was carried out on more than 120 peripheral blood samples, which came from about 45 ophthalmopathy, around 74 hyperthyroidism and roughly 17 progressor patients. In roughly six Graves' hyperthyroidism patients, the study also compared T-cell repertoires from thyroid tissue with T-cell repertoires from blood.

General study outcomes and caveats: In cross-validation, a model built on a 13 V-J signature told ophthalmopathy apart from stable hyperthyroidism with 85% to 90% sensitivity and about 81% specificity, and in testing the same model reached 80%/75%. During validation, the model predicted progression to ophthalmopathy a median of roughly 7.1 months ahead of onset, with around 71% sensitivity and 72% to 80% specificity. Most expanded thyroid clonotypes (frequency above 0.001) were also detected in blood, suggesting blood repertoires may reflect thyroid immune responses. Sample size was not statistically predetermined, and blinding of investigators to group allocation was not performed.

This sequence originates from an adult man with Graves' disease, either hyperthyroidism or ophthalmopathy (not recorded which). The sequence is built from TRBV7-2 and TRBJ1-2, with 8 central nucleotides matching TRBD1. The sequenced sample consisted of peripheral blood or thyroid tissue (not recorded which). For the CDR3, the sequence is CASSLTGQGAYYGYTF. At the DNA level, the sequence is TGTGCCAGCAGCTTAACCGGGCAGGGGGCCTACTATGGCTACACCTTC. Full variable domain (CDR3 extended with the reference TRBV7-2 and TRBJ1-2 proteins): GAGVSQSPSNKVTEKGKDVELRCDPISGHTALYWYRQSLGQGLEFLIYFQGNSAPDKSGLPSDRFSAERTGGSVSTLTIQRTQQEDSAVYLCASSLTGQGAYYGYTFGSGTRLTVV.